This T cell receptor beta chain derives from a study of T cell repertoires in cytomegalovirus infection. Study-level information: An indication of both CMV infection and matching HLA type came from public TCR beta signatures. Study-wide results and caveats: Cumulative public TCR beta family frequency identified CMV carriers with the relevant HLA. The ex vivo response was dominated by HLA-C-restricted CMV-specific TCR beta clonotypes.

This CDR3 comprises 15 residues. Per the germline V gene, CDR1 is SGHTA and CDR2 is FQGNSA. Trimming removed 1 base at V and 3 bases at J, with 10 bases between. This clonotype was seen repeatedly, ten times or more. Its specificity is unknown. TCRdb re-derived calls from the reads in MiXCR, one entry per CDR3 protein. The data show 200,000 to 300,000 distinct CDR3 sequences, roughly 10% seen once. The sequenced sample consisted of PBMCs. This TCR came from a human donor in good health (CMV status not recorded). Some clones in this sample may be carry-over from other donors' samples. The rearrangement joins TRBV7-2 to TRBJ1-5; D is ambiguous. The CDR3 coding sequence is TGTGCCAGCAGCTTAGTTTCAGTCACCAATCAGCCCCAGCATTTT. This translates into CASSLVSVTNQPQHF.